Below, 5 T cell receptor beta chains from the same sample are listed, as sequenced in a study of CD8+ T cells in alopecia areata. Extracted RNA was reverse transcribed into cDNA, the sequencing template. Repertoires were generated with immunoSEQ multiplex PCR, while TCRdb's copy carries only in-frame clones and drops some. The sample has about 200,000 clones, more than 50% seen once; the top ten hold about 5.3%. The sample taken for sequencing was CD8+ T cells sorted from blood. Receptors originate from a human donor in good health.

The chain joins TRBV29-1 to TRBJ2-7, with D perhaps matching TRBD1 or TRBD2 (5 bases each). V was trimmed by 6 bases and J by 5 bases, leaving 20 bases between them. Per the germline V gene, CDR1 is SQVTM and CDR2 is ANQGSEA. CDR3 size: 14 residues. Here the CDR3 reads CSVPGVRAKDEQYF. The CDR3 bases are TGCAGCGTGCCCGGGGTCAGGGCTAAGGACGAGCAGTACTTC.

The chain carries TRBV5-1 and TRBJ1-1; the match to TRBD1 covers 8 bases. With V trimmed by 0 bases and J by 8 bases, 6 bases remained unmatched. This CDR3 spans 14 amino acids. Per the germline V gene, CDR1 is SGHRS and CDR2 is YFSETQ. The CDR3 nucleotides are TGCGCCAGCAGCTTGGGGACAGGGAAGGGCGAAGCTTTCTTT. Encoded protein: CASSLGTGKGEAFF.

J is TRBJ2-5 and V is TRBV4-2; 12 bases are a match to TRBD2. V dropped 4 bases and J dropped 1; count of bases not matched to a gene: 10. CDR3 length equals 18 residues. Germline V CDR1 and CDR2: LGHNA, YNFKEQ. CDR3 nucleotides: TGTGCCAGCAGCCTGGAAGTCCCTAGCGGGGGGGCCCAAGAGACCCAGTACTTC. Translated: CASSLEVPSGGAQETQYF.

The rearrangement links TRBV15 to TRBJ1-3, with a possible D match to TRBD1 (5 bases). The CDR3 has 14 amino acids. Germline V gene data show CDR1 as LNHNV and CDR2 as YYDKDF (reference sequence). The ends were cut back, 3 bases at V and 2 bases at J, with 8 bases in the middle. CDR3 nucleotide sequence: TGTGCCACCAGCAGCGACAGAACTGGAAACACCATATATTTT. Translating gives CATSSDRTGNTIYF.

This chain uses TRBV14 with TRBJ2-5; 8 positions match TRBD2. Germline V lookup: CDR1 SGHDN, CDR2 FVKESK. The CDR3 runs to 15 residues. After removal of 4 bases from V and 5 bases from J, the junction contained 9 bases not matched to a gene. CDR3 in amino acids: CASSPLRGGLETQYF. For the CDR3, the DNA is TGTGCCAGCAGCCCCCTCCGGGGGGGCTTGGAGACCCAGTACTTC.